The next 24 T cell receptor beta chains were all read from a single sample in a study of PD-1 blockade in mismatch repair-deficient tumors. Profiled with immunoSEQ multiplex PCR; TCRdb holds only in-frame clones, not every one. The repertoire holds under 20,000 clones, with roughly 84% as singletons. This specimen consisted of PBMCs, obtained 4 weeks after starting pembrolizumab. The receptor source for this set is an adult with mismatch repair-deficient cancer.

The chain employs TRBV18 and TRBJ2-7, with 11 bases that match TRBD1. Germline values: CDR1 KGHSH, CDR2 LQKENI. The CDR3 covers 15 residues. Germline trimming cut 6 bases from V and 3 bases from J; bases unmatched to any gene: 7. Here the CDR3 DNA reads TGTGCCAGCTCCCCGGGGGACAGGGGGGGCTACGAGCAGTACTTC. Residues: CASSPGDRGGYEQYF. Drawing the rest from reference TRBV18 and TRBJ2-7, the complete variable domain is NAGVMQNPRHLVRRRGQEARLRCSPMKGHSHVYWYRQLPEEGLKFMVYLQKENIIDESGMPKERFSAEFPKEGPSILRIQQVVRGDSAAYFCASSPGDRGGYEQYFGPGTRLTVT.

The chain combines TRBV28 with TRBJ1-1, with TRBD1 matching over 10 bases. J lost 1 base, V lost 5 bases, and 4 bases had no gene match. Germline values: CDR1 MDHEN, CDR2 SYDVKM. This CDR3 contains 15 residues. The CDR3: CASSPGTGANTEAFF. CDR3 DNA: TGTGCCAGCAGTCCTGGGACAGGGGCGAACACTGAAGCTTTCTTT.

The V gene is TRBV27, the J gene TRBJ1-4; 11 bases are a match to TRBD1. The CDR3 is 16 residues long. Germline-derived CDR1 and CDR2 are MNHEY and SMNVEV (reference sequence). J lost 8 bases, V lost 4 bases, and 9 bases had no gene match. CDR3 residues: CASSWTGGGPGEKLFF. The CDR3 region has the DNA TGTGCCAGCAGTTGGACAGGGGGCGGACCGGGGGAAAAACTGTTTTTT.

The chain carries TRBV29-1 and TRBJ2-1; TRBD1 might be the D (5 bases). CDR3 length equals 14 residues. Germline loops: CDR1 SQVTM, CDR2 ANQGSEA. V lost 1 base to trimming and J lost 3 bases, with 10 bases between them. CDR3 residues: CSVEGRVDYNEQFF. Written as DNA, the CDR3 is TGCAGCGTTGAAGGCAGGGTGGACTACAATGAGCAGTTCTTC.

This clone has only one observation. The J gene is TRBJ2-7, the V gene TRBV7-3; tentatively, D is TRBD2 (5 bases). Germline V lookup: CDR1 SGHTA, CDR2 FQGTGA. V lost 4 bases, J lost 4 bases, and 11 bases lay in between. CDR3 length: 13 residues. This CDR3 reads CASSSFGEYEQYF. For the CDR3, the DNA is TGTGCCAGCAGCTCCTTCGGGGAATACGAGCAGTACTTC.

The V call is TRBV5-4, the J call TRBJ2-7, with TRBD2 matching over 15 bases. Germline V lookup: CDR1 SGHNT, CDR2 YYREEE (reference sequence). V dropped 5 bases and J dropped 3; count of bases not matched to a gene: 6. This CDR3 is built from 16 residues. The CDR3 loop is CASRGGLAGGNYEQYF. CDR3 in DNA: TGTGCCAGCAGGGGGGGACTAGCGGGAGGAAACTACGAGCAGTACTTC.

The gene calls are TRBV28 and TRBJ1-1; 9 positions match TRBD1. Germline CDR1 and CDR2: MDHEN and SYDVKM. The CDR3 length is 15 residues. Unmatched junction bases numbered 6, after V lost 4 bases and J lost 3 bases. As DNA, the CDR3 is TGTGCCAGCAGTTCCTCCGGGACAGGGTACACTGAAGCTTTCTTT. As protein: CASSSSGTGYTEAFF.

This clone came up once. This chain links TRBV28 with TRBJ2-5; 7 bases map to TRBD1. Germline V gene sequence: CDR1 MDHEN, CDR2 SYDVKM. The trim removed 7 bases at V and 1 base at J, leaving 6 bases unmatched. This CDR3 has 14 amino acids. DNA for the CDR3: TGTGCCAGCATTACTGCAGGGGGCCAAGAGACCCAGTACTTC. This translates into CASITAGGQETQYF.

This CDR3 is CASRDAGTEAFF. The CDR3 DNA is TGTGCCAGCAGGGACGCGGGGACTGAAGCTTTCTTT. J is TRBJ1-1 and V is TRBV25-1, with D unresolved. Germline V lookup: CDR1 MGHDK, CDR2 SYGVNS. With 6 bases removed from V and 5 bases from J, the gap between germline ends came to 10 bases. The CDR3 is 12 residues long. The full variable domain, completed using reference TRBV25-1 and TRBJ1-1, is EADIYQTPRYLVIGTGKKITLECSQTMGHDKMYWYQQDPGMELHLIHYSYGVNSTEKGDLSSESTVSRIRTEHFPLTLESARPSHTSQYLCASRDAGTEAFFGQGTRLTVV.

V and J are TRBV27 and TRBJ1-1, with TRBD1 matching over 8 bases. The V gene end was trimmed by 7 bases and the J gene end by 5 bases; junction bases not matched to a gene: 18. The CDR3 contains 17 residues. Germline V gene sequence: CDR1 MNHEY, CDR2 SMNVEV (reference sequence). The DNA of the CDR3 is TGTGCCAGCAATCAGGAGCCCCCACAGGGGGTTCGGACTGAAGCTTTCTTT. Residues: CASNQEPPQGVRTEAFF.

V usage is TRBV20-1 and J usage is TRBJ2-7, with D possibly TRBD1 on 6 matching bases. The CDR3 length is 11 residues. In germline, CDR1 is DFQATT, CDR2 SNEGSKA (reference sequence). The V end lost 7 bases, the J end lost 6 bases, and 13 bases lay between the germline ends. The CDR3 nucleotides are TGCAGTGTAGGGGGAGTGGGCGAGCAGTACTTC. Residues: CSVGGVGEQYF.

This rearrangement joins TRBV19 to TRBJ2-5; 10 bases fit TRBD1. V dropped 1 base and J dropped 5; count of bases not matched to a gene: 10. CDR3 length: 17 amino acids. The V gene's germline CDR1 is LNHDA and CDR2 SQIVND (reference sequence). CDR3 in amino acids: CASSIGLTGGLGETQYF. CDR3 DNA sequence: TGTGCCAGTAGTATAGGATTGACAGGGGGCTTAGGGGAGACCCAGTACTTC.

This chain uses TRBV5-5 with TRBJ1-2; TRBD1 agrees at 7 bases. CDR1 SGHKS and CDR2 YYEKEE come from the germline V gene (reference sequence). The trim removed 0 bases at V and 4 bases at J, leaving 3 bases unmatched. There are 14 residues in the CDR3. The CDR3 DNA sequence: TGTGCCAGCAGCTTGGGGGGACAGACCTATGGCTACACCTTC. Protein: CASSLGGQTYGYTF. Variable domain in full (rest from reference TRBV5-5 and TRBJ1-2): DAGVTQSPTHLIKTRGQQVTLRCSPISGHKSVSWYQQVLGQGPQFIFQYYEKEERGRGNFPDRFSARQFPNYSSELNVNALLLGDSALYLCASSLGGQTYGYTFGSGTRLTVV.

CDR3 residues: CASSTGRTNEKLFF. The CDR3 DNA is TGCGCCAGCAGTACAGGGCGGACTAATGAAAAACTGTTTTTT. The V and J genes are TRBV5-1 and TRBJ1-4, with D possibly TRBD1 on 6 matching bases. The CDR3 extends over 14 amino acids. CDR1 is SGHRS, CDR2 YFSETQ, per germline. Between the trimmed V and J ends, which lost 5 bases and 2 bases, there was a span of 10 bases.

The chain uses TRBV6-4 and TRBJ1-6; D ambiguous. Germline V gives CDR1 MRHNA, CDR2 SNTAGT. Trimming removed 11 bases at V and 5 bases at J, with 16 bases between. The CDR3 is 14 residues long. The CDR3 DNA reads TGTGCCCTCAAAGCTGTTCCCGATAATTCACCCCTCCACTTT. It encodes CALKAVPDNSPLHF.

The gene calls are TRBV19 and TRBJ2-1; D is ambiguous. The V end lost 11 bases, the J end lost 0 bases, and 14 bases lay between the germline ends. The CDR3 is made up of 14 amino acids. The germline V gene encodes CDR1 LNHDA and CDR2 SQIVND (reference sequence). The CDR3 DNA reads TGTGCCGACCTCGGAGTTTCCTCCTACAATGAGCAGTTCTTC. It specifies CADLGVSSYNEQFF.

The count of this clone is one. In DNA form, the CDR3 reads TGCGCCAGCAGTGAGTCAAGCGGGAGTGGGACAGATACGCAGTATTTT. Translation gives CASSESSGSGTDTQYF. The chain employs TRBV10-1 and TRBJ2-3; TRBD2 agrees at 8 bases. V trimming: 0 bases; J trimming: 3 bases; junction bases outside the gene matches: 5. The germline gives CDR1 WNHNN, CDR2 SYGVQD (reference sequence). This CDR3 comprises 16 residues.

Only a few counts were recorded for this clone. The gene calls are TRBV11-3 and TRBJ1-1, with D unclear. This CDR3 spans 13 amino acids. CDR1 is SGHNT, CDR2 YENEEA, per germline. V was pared by 3 bases and J by 4 bases, with 9 bases between. The CDR3 region has the DNA TGTGCCAGCAGCTTTTTGGCGGGCACTGAAGCTTTCTTT. This translates into CASSFLAGTEAFF.

The chain links TRBV18 to TRBJ2-1; 13 bases match TRBD2. CDR3 length: 15 residues. Germline lookup yields CDR1 KGHSH and CDR2 LQKENI. The junction had 6 bases not matched to a gene; V was cut back by 6 bases and J by 7 bases. CDR3 protein: CASSLGLAGTNEQFF. The DNA of the CDR3 is TGTGCCAGCTCCCTGGGACTAGCGGGAACTAATGAGCAGTTCTTC.

This sequence joins TRBV19 and TRBJ1-5, with a possible D match to TRBD1 (6 bases). This CDR3 is built from 16 residues. CDR1 and CDR2 (germline): LNHDA, SQIVND (reference sequence). V lost 5 bases, J lost 2 bases, and 16 bases lay in between. The CDR3 nucleotides are TGTGCCAGTAGTCCACAGGGTTGGGGAGGCAATCAGCCCCAGCATTTT. Its translation: CASSPQGWGGNQPQHF.

This clone was counted a single time. The chain uses TRBV7-8 and TRBJ2-5, with a weak D call TRBD1 (5 bases). Germline lookup yields CDR1 SGHVS and CDR2 FQNEAQ. V was cut by 1 base and J by 5 bases, with 11 bases left in between. The CDR3 length is 14 residues. The CDR3 loop is CASSLDPGLETQYF. The CDR3 coding sequence is TGTGCCAGCAGCTTAGATCCAGGGTTGGAGACCCAGTACTTC.

This clone came up once. This chain connects TRBV5-1 to TRBJ2-2; TRBD1 is a possible D gene (5 bases). Trimming removed 6 bases from V and 2 bases from J, with 11 bases in between. The V gene's germline CDR1 is SGHRS and CDR2 YFSETQ. The CDR3 has 14 amino acids. CDR3 loop: CASKIQVNTGELFF. The CDR3, as DNA: TGCGCCAGCAAGATACAGGTTAACACCGGGGAGCTGTTTTTT.

This clone was observed once. J is TRBJ1-4 and V is TRBV28; 7 bases are shared with TRBD1. Germline V gene data show CDR1 as MDHEN and CDR2 as SYDVKM. Germline trimming cut 7 bases from V and 8 bases from J; bases unmatched to any gene: 7. The CDR3 contains 13 residues. The CDR3 region is CASNVAGGEKLFF. CDR3 in DNA: TGTGCCAGCAATGTAGCAGGGGGAGAAAAACTGTTTTTT.

In DNA form, the CDR3 reads TGTGCCAGCAGCTTAATTAGCGGTCCCTACAATGAGCAGTTCTTC. Its translation: CASSLISGPYNEQFF. The chain has TRBV11-2 and TRBJ2-1; a possible D gene is TRBD2 (6 bases). This CDR3 comprises 15 residues. V lost 2 bases and J 2 bases, leaving 10 bases between the germline ends. Germline CDR1 SGHAT, CDR2 FQNNGV.